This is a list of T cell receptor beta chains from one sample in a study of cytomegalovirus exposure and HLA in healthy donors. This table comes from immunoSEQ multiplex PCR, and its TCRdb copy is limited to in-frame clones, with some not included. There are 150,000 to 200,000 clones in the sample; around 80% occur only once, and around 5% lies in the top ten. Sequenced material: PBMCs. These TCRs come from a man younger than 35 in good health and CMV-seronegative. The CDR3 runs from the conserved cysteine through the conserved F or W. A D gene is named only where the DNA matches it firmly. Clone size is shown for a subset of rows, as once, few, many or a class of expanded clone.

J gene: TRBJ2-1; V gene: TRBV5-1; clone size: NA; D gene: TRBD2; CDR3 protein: CASVGASGGLNNEQFF; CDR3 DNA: TGCGCCAGCGTCGGTGCTAGCGGGGGGCTTAACAATGAGCAGTTCTTC
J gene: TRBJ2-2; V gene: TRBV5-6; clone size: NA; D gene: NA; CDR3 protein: CASSFWATGELFF; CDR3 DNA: TGTGCCAGCAGTTTTTGGGCCACCGGGGAGCTGTTTTTT
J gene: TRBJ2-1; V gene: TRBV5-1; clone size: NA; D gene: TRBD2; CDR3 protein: CASSLEGLLAGAYEQFF; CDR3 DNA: TGCGCCAGCAGCTTAGAAGGACTTCTAGCGGGAGCCTATGAGCAGTTCTTC
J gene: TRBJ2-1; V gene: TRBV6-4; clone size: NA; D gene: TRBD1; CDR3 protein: CASSPGQGAHNEQFF; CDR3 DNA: TGTGCCAGCAGTCCGGGACAGGGGGCCCACAATGAGCAGTTCTTC
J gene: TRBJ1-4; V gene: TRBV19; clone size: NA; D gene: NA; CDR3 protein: CASSSQGGTNEKLFF; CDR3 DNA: TGTGCCAGTAGTTCCCAGGGCGGGACGAATGAAAAACTGTTTTTT
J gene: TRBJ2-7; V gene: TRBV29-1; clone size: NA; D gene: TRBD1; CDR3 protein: CSATGQGSSEQYF; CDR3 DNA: TGCAGCGCTACGGGACAGGGATCGTCCGAGCAGTACTTC
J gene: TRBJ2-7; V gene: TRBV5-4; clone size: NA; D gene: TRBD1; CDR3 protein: CASSLGFPGTGPYEQYF; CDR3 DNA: TGTGCCAGCAGCTTGGGCTTCCCTGGGACAGGGCCCTACGAGCAGTACTTC
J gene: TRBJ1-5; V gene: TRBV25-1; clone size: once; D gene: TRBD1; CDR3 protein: CASSRTGFNQPQHF; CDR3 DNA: TGTGCCAGCAGCCGGACAGGCTTCAATCAGCCCCAGCATTTT
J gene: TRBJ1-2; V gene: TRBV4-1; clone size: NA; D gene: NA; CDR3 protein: CASSQAVAGGYTF; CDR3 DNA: TGCGCCAGCAGCCAAGCAGTGGCGGGGGGCTACACCTTC
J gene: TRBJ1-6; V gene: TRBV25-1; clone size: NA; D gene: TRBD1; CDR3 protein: CASRDRVASPLHF; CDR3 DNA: TGTGCCAGCCGGGACAGGGTGGCCTCACCCCTCCACTTT
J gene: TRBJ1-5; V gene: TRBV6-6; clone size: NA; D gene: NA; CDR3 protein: CASSYGQGSNQPQHF; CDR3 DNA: TGTGCCAGCAGTTACGGGCAGGGGAGCAATCAGCCCCAGCATTTT
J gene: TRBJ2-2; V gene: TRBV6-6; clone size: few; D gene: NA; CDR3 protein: CASSYKGETGELFF; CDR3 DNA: TGTGCCAGCAGTTACAAGGGGGAAACCGGGGAGCTGTTTTTT
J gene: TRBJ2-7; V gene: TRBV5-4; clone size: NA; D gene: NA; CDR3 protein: CASSYGGGASYEQYF; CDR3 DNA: TGTGCCAGCAGCTATGGTGGCGGGGCCTCCTACGAGCAGTACTTC
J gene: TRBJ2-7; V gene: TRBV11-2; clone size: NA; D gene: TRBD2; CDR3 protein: CASSSPTSGYYEQYF; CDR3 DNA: TGTGCCAGCAGCTCCCCGACTAGCGGATACTACGAGCAGTACTTC
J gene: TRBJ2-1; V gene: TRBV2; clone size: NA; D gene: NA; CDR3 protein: CASSGEAAYNEQFF; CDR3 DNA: TGTGCCAGCAGTGGCGAGGCTGCCTACAATGAGCAGTTCTTC
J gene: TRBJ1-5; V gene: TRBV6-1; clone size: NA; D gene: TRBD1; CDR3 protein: CASVIYRGVNQPQHF; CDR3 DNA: TGTGCCAGCGTGATCTACAGGGGGGTGAACCAGCCCCAGCATTTT
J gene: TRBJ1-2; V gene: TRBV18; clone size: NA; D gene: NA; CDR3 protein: CASSPQEGFNYGYTF; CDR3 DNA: TGTGCCAGCTCACCGCAGGAGGGCTTTAACTATGGCTACACCTTC
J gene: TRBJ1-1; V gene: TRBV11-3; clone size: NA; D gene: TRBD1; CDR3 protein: CASSLVRGRVNTEAFF; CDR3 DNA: TGTGCCAGCAGCTTAGTTAGGGGGCGAGTGAACACTGAAGCTTTCTTT
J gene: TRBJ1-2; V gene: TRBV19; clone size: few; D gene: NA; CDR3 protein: CASSIRQGRDGYTF; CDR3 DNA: TGTGCCAGTAGTATACGGCAGGGTCGCGATGGCTACACCTTC
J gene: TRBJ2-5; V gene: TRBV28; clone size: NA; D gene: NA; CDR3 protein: CASSLTDQETQYF; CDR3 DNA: TGTGCCAGCAGTCTGACAGACCAAGAGACCCAGTACTTC
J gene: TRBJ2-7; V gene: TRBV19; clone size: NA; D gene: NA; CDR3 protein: CASSIGRRSEQYF; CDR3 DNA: TGTGCCAGTAGTATCGGTCGGAGGTCCGAGCAGTACTTC
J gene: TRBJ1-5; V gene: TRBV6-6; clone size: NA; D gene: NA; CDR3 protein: CASSSSRDTRSQPQHF; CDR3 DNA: TGTGCCAGCAGTTCCTCCCGGGACACCCGATCACAGCCCCAGCATTTT
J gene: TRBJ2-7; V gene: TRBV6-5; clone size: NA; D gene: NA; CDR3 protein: CASSLHWSSEQYF; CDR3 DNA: TGTGCCAGCAGTTTACATTGGTCTTCGGAGCAGTACTTC